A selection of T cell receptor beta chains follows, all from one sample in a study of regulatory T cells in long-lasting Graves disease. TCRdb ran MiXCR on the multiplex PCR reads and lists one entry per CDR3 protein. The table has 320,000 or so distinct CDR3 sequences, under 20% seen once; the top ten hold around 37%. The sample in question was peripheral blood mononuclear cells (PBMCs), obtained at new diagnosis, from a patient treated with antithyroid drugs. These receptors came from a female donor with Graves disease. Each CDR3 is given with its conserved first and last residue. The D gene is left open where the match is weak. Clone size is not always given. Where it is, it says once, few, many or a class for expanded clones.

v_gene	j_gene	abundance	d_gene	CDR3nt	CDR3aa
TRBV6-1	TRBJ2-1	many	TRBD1	TGTGCCAGCAGAAACAGGGGGTTGTACAATGAGCAGTTCTTC	CASRNRGLYNEQFF
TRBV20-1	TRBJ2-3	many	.	TGCAGTGCTAGGGGGACAACCCTTGGGGCAGATACGCAGTATTTT	CSARGTTLGADTQYF
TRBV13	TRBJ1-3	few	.	TGTGCCAGCAGCTCCTCCGGACTGATCTCTGGAAACACCATATATTTT	CASSSSGLISGNTIYF
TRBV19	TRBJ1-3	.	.	TGTGCCAGTAGTATACTTCAGGGGTCCTCTGGAAACACCATATATTTT	CASSILQGSSGNTIYF
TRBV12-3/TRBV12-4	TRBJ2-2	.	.	TGTGCCAGCACGGGCGGGGCCGGAGCAGCCGGGGAGCTGTTTTTT	CASTGGAGAAGELFF
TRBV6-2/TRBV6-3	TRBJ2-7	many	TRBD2	TGTGCCGGCGGGGGGCACGGCGAGCAGTACTTC	CAGGGHGEQYF
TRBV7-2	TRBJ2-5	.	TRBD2	TGTGCCAGCAGCTGGGGGGGTTACCAAGAGACCCAGTACTTC	CASSWGGYQETQYF
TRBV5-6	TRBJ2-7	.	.	TGTGCCAGCAGCTTGTTCGAGGGCGCGGGGTACGAGCAGTACTTC	CASSLFEGAGYEQYF
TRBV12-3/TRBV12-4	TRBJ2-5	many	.	TGTGCCAGCAGTTTTTACAGGGCTGAAGAGACCCAGTACTTC	CASSFYRAEETQYF
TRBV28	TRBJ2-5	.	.	TGTGCCAGCAGCCCCCACGACAGGTTCCAAGAGACCCAGTACTTC	CASSPHDRFQETQYF
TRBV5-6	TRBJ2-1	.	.	TGTGCCAGCAGCTGGAGGGGGGTTGAGGTTGAGTTCTTC	CASSWRGVEVEFF
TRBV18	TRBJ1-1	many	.	TGTGCCAGCTCTCCGGGGGGGCGTAACACTGAAGCTTTCTTT	CASSPGGRNTEAFF
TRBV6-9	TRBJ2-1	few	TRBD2	TGTGCCAGCAGTTACCGTCCCGGGACTAGCGGGAGGAGCTCCTACAATGAGCAGTTCTTC	CASSYRPGTSGRSSYNEQFF
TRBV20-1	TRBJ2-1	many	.	TGCAGTGCTCCGGGTAGCGGCCCCTCCTACAATGAGCAGTTCTTC	CSAPGSGPSYNEQFF
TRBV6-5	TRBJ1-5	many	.	TGTGCCAGCAGTTACCGGACAGGCAATCAGCCCCAGCATTTT	CASSYRTGNQPQHF
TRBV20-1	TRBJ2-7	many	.	TGCAGTGCTAGAGATGAAGCGAACCGACTAGGTGGCTCCTACGAGCAGTACTTC	CSARDEANRLGGSYEQYF
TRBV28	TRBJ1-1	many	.	TGTGCCAGCAGTTTATGGGGTGGTGGGGCGAACACTGAAGCTTTCTTT	CASSLWGGGANTEAFF
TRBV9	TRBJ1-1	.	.	TGTGCCAGCAGCGGGGGGGGATTCGGAGCTTTCTTT	CASSGGGFGAFF
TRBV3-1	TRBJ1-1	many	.	TGTGCCAGCAGCCAAGATGCAGGGAGGGACACTGAAGCTTTCTTT	CASSQDAGRDTEAFF
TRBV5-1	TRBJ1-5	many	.	TGCGCCAGCAGCTTGTCACCCTTACAGCCCCAGCATTTT	CASSLSPLQPQHF
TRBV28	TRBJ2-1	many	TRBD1	TGTGCCAGCAGTGCCCGGACAGGGTTCTACAATGAGCAGTTCTTC	CASSARTGFYNEQFF
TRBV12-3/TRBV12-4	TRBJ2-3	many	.	TGTGCCAGCAGTTTCGAAGAGGCGGGCACAGATACGCAGTATTTT	CASSFEEAGTDTQYF
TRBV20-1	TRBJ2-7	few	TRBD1	TGCAGTGCTATAGACGGGGACAGTGCCTACGAGCAGTACTTC	CSAIDGDSAYEQYF
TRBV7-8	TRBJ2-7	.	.	TGTGCCAGCAGATCAGACTACGGCGAGCAGTACTTC	CASRSDYGEQYF
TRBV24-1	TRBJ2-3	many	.	TGTGCCACCAGCCCTGGTGGCAGGGTAACAGATACGCAGTATTTT	CATSPGGRVTDTQYF
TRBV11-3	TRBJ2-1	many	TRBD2	TGTGCCAGCAGCTTAGATTTTGGACTAGCGCTTTACAATGAGCAGTTCTTC	CASSLDFGLALYNEQFF
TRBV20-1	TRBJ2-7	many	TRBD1	TGCAGTGCTAGCGCGCGGGACAGGGTAGGTCGAGAGCAGTACTTC	CSASARDRVGREQYF
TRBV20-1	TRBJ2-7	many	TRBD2	TGCAGTGCTTGGGGACTAGCGGGAGGCTACGAGCAGTACTTC	CSAWGLAGGYEQYF
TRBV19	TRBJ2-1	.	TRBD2	TGTGCCAGTACCCCGCGGAGCGGGAGAGGCGATGCGCAGTTCTTC	CASTPRSGRGDAQFF
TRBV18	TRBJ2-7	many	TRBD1	TGTGCCAGCTCAGTCGGGACAGGGCGTGAGCAGTACTTC	CASSVGTGREQYF
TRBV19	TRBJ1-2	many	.	TGTGCCACCTGGAGAGGGGCTCCCCTCTATGGCTACACCTTC	CATWRGAPLYGYTF
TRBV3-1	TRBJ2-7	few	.	TGTGCCAGCCAAAGAGGGAAGGTCAACGAGCAGTACTTC	CASQRGKVNEQYF
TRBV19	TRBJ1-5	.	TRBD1	TGTGCCATCACGGACAGGGAGAGTCTTAATCAGCCCCAGCATTTT	CAITDRESLNQPQHF
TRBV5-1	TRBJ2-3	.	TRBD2	TGCGCCAGCAGCTTGGTTCAACTAGCGGGCAGCACAGATACGCAGTATTTT	CASSLVQLAGSTDTQYF
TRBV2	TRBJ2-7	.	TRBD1	TGTGCCAGCACCTGGGACAGGTTCTACGAGCAGTACTTC	CASTWDRFYEQYF
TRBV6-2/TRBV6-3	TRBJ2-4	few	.	TGTGCCAGCAGTTACTCACCCAGTCTAGCCAAAAACATTCAGTACTTC	CASSYSPSLAKNIQYF
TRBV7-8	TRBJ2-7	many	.	TGTGCCAGCACCGAAGACGGTTCCTACGAGCAGTACTTC	CASTEDGSYEQYF
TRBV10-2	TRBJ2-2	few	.	TGCGCCAGCGGTTGGCGGAGCACCGGGGAGCTGTTTTTT	CASGWRSTGELFF
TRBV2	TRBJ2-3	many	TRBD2	TGTGCCAGCAGTGACCCGGGACTAGCTTTGGGAGATACGCAGTATTTT	CASSDPGLALGDTQYF
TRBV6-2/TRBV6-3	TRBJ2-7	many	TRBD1	TGTGCCAGCAGCCCACAGGGGATCAACTACGAGCAGTACTTC	CASSPQGINYEQYF
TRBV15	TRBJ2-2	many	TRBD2	TGTGCCACCAGCCGAGGGGCTAGCGGGAGAACCGGGGAGCTGTTTTTT	CATSRGASGRTGELFF
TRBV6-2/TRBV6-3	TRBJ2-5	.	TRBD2	TGTGCCAGCAACTTGGCGGGAGGCCAAGAGACCCAGTACTTC	CASNLAGGQETQYF
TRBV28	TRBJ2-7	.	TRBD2	TGTGCCAGCTTTTCCCTAGCGGGAGGGCTCGAGCAGTACTTC	CASFSLAGGLEQYF
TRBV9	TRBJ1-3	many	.	TGTGCCAGCAGCCCGGACCCCGGACTGAACTCTGGAAACACCATATATTTT	CASSPDPGLNSGNTIYF
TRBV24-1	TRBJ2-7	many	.	TGTGCCACCAGTGATTCGACCCCCTACGAGCAGTACTTC	CATSDSTPYEQYF
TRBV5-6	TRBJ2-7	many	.	TGTGCCAGCAGCTTGAGACTTAACGAGCAGTACTTC	CASSLRLNEQYF
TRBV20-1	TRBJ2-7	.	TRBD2	TGCAGTGCTAGAGGTTCCGGGACTAGCGGGTCTTCCTACGAGCAGTACTTC	CSARGSGTSGSSYEQYF
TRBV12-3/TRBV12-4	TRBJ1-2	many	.	TGTGCCAGCAGTCCCCGCCCGACTCCAGGACGGCACTTCTCGGGCTACACCTTC	CASSPRPTPGRHFSGYTF
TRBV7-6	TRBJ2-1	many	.	TGTGCCAGCAGCTTCGCAGACGGAGACAATGAGCAGTTCTTC	CASSFADGDNEQFF
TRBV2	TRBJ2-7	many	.	TGTGCCAGCAGTGGGGGCAGAGGGGTCTCCTACGAGCAGTACTTC	CASSGGRGVSYEQYF
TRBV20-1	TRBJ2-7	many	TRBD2	TGCAGTGCTAGCCGGGAGGCGGGAGCCCAGGACGAGCAGTACTTC	CSASREAGAQDEQYF
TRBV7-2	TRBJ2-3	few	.	TGTGCCAGCAGCAACCTCGGGGCGGCTCCAGATACGCAGTATTTT	CASSNLGAAPDTQYF
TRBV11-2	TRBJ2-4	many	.	TGTGCCAGCAGCTTAGAATTTGGTTCGGGGGCGGGAGCCAAAAACATTCAGTACTTC	CASSLEFGSGAGAKNIQYF
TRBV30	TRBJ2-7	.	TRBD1	TGTGCCTGGAGTGTACTGGCTACAGGGGGCGTCTACGAGCAGTACTTC	CAWSVLATGGVYEQYF
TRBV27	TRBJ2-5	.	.	TGTGCCAGCAGGCCGCTAGAAAGGAGCGGAGAGACCCAGTACTTC	CASRPLERSGETQYF
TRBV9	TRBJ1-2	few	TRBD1	TGTGCCAGCAGCGGCGGGACAGGGGGTAGAGACTATGGCTACACCTTC	CASSGGTGGRDYGYTF
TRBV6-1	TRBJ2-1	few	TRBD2	TGTGCCAGCAGGATCGGGACTAGTGGAGCCAATGAGCAGTTCTTC	CASRIGTSGANEQFF